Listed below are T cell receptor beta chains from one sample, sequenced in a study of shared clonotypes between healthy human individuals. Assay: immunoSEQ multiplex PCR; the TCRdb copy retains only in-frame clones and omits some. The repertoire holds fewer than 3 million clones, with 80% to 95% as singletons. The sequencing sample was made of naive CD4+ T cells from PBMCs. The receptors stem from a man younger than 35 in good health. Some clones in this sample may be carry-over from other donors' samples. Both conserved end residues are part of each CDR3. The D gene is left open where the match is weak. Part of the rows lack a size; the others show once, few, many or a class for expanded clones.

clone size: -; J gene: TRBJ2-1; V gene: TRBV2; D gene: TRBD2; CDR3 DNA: TGTGCCAGCAGTGCCGGGGGACTAGTTCTCGAGCAGTTCTTC; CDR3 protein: CASSAGGLVLEQFF
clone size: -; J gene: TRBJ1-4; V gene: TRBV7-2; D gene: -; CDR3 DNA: TGTGCCAGCAGCGGACCGGGAACCGTTAATGAAAAACTGTTTTTT; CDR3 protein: CASSGPGTVNEKLFF
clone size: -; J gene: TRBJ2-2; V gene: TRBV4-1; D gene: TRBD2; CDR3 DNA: TGCGCCAGCAGCCAAAGAACTAGCGGGAGTACAACCGGGGAGCTGTTTTTT; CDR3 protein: CASSQRTSGSTTGELFF
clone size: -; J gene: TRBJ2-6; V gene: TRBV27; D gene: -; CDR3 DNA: TGTGCCAGCAGTTTAAAGGGGTTGGCTGGGGCCAACGTCCTGACTTTC; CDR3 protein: CASSLKGLAGANVLTF
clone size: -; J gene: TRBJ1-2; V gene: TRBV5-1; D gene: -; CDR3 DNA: TGCGCCAGCAGCTTTTCACCGGGACGGTCGAACTATGGCTACACCTTC; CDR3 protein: CASSFSPGRSNYGYTF
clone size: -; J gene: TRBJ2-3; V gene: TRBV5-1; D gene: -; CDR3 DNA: TGCGCCAGCAGCTTGAATCGTCCCACAGATACGCAGTATTTT; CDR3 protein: CASSLNRPTDTQYF
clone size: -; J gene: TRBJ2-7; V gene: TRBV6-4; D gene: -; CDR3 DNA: TGTGCCAGCAGTGAGCGGACTGGTAACAACTACGAGCAGTACTTC; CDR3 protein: CASSERTGNNYEQYF
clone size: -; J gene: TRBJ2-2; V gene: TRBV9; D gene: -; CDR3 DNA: TGTGCCAGCAGCGTTACCGGGGAGCTGTTTTTT; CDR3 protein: CASSVTGELFF
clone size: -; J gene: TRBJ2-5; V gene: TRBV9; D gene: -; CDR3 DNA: TGTGCCAGCAGCGTTCGTGGCCGGGGCGGACAGAAAGAGACCCAGTACTTC; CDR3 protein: CASSVRGRGGQKETQYF
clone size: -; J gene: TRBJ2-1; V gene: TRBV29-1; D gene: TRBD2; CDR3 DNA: TGCAGCGGGAAGACTAGCGGTGGCTACAATGAGCAGTTCTTC; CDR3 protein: CSGKTSGGYNEQFF
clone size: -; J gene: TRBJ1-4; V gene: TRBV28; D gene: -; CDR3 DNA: TGTGCCAGCAGCCTGGAGACACCAACTAATGAAAAACTGTTTTTT; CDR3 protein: CASSLETPTNEKLFF
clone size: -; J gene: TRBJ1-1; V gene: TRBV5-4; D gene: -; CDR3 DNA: TGTGCCAGCAGTTTGGGGGAGGGGCTGGGCACTGAAGCTTTCTTT; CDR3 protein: CASSLGEGLGTEAFF
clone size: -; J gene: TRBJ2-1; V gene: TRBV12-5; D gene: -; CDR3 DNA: TGTGCTAGTGCCGGACGTTCGGATGAGCAGTTCTTC; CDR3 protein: CASAGRSDEQFF
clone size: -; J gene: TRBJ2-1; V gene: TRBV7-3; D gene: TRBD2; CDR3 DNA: TGTGCCAGCAGTCGTTACGTCGGACTAGCGGGATCCAATGAGCAGTTCTTC; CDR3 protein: CASSRYVGLAGSNEQFF
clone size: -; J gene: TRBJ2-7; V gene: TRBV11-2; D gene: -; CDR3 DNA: TGTGCCAGCAGCTTGGACTTCTACGAGCAGTACTTC; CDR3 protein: CASSLDFYEQYF
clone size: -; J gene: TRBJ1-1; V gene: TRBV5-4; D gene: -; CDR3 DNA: TGTGCCAGCAGCTTGTTAGGGGGGAAAACTGAAGCTTTCTTT; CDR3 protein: CASSLLGGKTEAFF
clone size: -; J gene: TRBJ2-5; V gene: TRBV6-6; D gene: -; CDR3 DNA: TGTGCCAGCAGTTACTCGTGGGGGCGGGAGACCCAGTACTTC; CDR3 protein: CASSYSWGRETQYF
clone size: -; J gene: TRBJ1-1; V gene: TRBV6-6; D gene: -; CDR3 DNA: TGTGCCAGCAGTTACAGGGGGGGCACTGAAGCTTTCTTT; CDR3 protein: CASSYRGGTEAFF
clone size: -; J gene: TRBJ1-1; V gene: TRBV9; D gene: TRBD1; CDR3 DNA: TGTGCCAGCAGCGAGCGGACAGGGATGAACACTGAAGCTTTCTTT; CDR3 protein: CASSERTGMNTEAFF
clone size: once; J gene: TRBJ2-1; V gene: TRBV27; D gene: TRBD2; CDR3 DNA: TGTGCCAGCAGTTCGGGACTAGCGGGAGGGCCCCCCGTCGCGGAGCAGTTCTTC; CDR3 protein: CASSSGLAGGPPVAEQFF
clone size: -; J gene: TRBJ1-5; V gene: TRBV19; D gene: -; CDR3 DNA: TGTGCCAGTAGCTTATTACTCCCTCGAGGGTATAGCAATCAGCCCCAGCATTTT; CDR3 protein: CASSLLLPRGYSNQPQHF
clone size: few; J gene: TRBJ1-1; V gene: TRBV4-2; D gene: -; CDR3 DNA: TGTGCCAGCAGCCAAGAGGGGGGACACGACATGAACACTGAAGCTTTCTTT; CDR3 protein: CASSQEGGHDMNTEAFF
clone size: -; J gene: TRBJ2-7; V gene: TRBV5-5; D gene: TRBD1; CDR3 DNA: TGTGCCAGCAGCTGGGGACAGGGAGGCGAGCAGTACTTC; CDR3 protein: CASSWGQGGEQYF
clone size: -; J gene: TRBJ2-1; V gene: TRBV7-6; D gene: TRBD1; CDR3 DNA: TGTGCCAGCAGCCGCCCCGGGACAGGGTATTCGAATGAGCAGTTCTTC; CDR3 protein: CASSRPGTGYSNEQFF
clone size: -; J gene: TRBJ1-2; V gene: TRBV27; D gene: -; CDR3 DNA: TGTGCCAGCAGTTTAGAGGGGACTGGCTACACCTTC; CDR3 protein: CASSLEGTGYTF
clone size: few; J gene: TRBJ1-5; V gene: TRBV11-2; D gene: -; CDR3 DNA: TGTGCCAGCAGCGGTGCTGCTACCGGCACGCAGCATTTT; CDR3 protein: CASSGAATGTQHF
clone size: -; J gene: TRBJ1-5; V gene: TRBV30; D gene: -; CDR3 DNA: TGTGCCTGGGGGGGGCTGAATAGCAATCAGCCCCAGCATTTT; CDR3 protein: CAWGGLNSNQPQHF
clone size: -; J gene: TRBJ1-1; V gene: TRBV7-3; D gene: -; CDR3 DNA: TGTGCCAGCAGCTTAATTAGGGACGCTGAAGCTTTCTTT; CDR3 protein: CASSLIRDAEAFF
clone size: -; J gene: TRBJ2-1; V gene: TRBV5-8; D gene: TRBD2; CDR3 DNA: TGTGCCAGCAGCGCCTGGGCTAGCGGAACCTACGGTGAGCAGTTCTTC; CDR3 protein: CASSAWASGTYGEQFF
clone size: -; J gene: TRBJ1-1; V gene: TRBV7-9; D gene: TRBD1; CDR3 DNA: TGTGCCAGCAGCTTAGCCAGGGGGCAGGCTGAAGCTTTCTTT; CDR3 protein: CASSLARGQAEAFF
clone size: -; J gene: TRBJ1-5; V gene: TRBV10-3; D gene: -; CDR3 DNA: TGTGCCATCAGTGAGTCCCGCCTGAATAGGGGTTACAATCAGCCCCAGCATTTT; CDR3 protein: CAISESRLNRGYNQPQHF